The clone carrying this T cell receptor beta chain came up many times. The sample belongs to a study of regulatory T cells in long-lasting Graves disease. As to time point: persistent/refractory GD, antithyroid drugs over 5 years with positive TRAb. PBMCs were the source of the RNA used for TCR sequencing. Combining iRepertoire HTBI primers with Arm-PCR of CDR3 regions, the authors built TCR beta libraries. Source study methods: Across all samples, more than 60 TRBV segments and roughly 14 TRBJ segments were identified. A single record per CDR3 protein comes from TCRdb applying MiXCR to the multiplex PCR reads. TCRdb, not the authors, supplied the V and J calls. The profile covers 250,000 to 300,000 distinct CDR3 sequences, with around 23% appearing a single time and just over 55% taken by the ten largest. This sequence was found in a female donor with Graves disease. This specimen was peripheral blood mononuclear cells (PBMCs), taken when the disease was refractory, from a patient treated with antithyroid drugs.

The CDR3 sequence is CASSLAVGSEAFF. The CDR3 nucleotides read TGTGCCAGCAGCTTAGCGGTGGGGTCCGAAGCTTTCTTT. The rearrangement uses TRBV7-2 and TRBJ1-1; no clear D. CDR1 and CDR2 from the germline V gene are SGHTA and FQGNSA. The CDR3 spans 13 residues. V shed 0 bases and J shed 8 bases, with 10 bases lying between them.